The rows below give T cell receptor beta chains drawn from one sample of a study of blood T cell repertoires in COVID-19. The repertoire was sequenced with immunoSEQ multiplex PCR; TCRdb's copy has only in-frame clones and lacks some. The data show approximately 140,000 clones, 88% seen once. The material sequenced was peripheral blood. Source of these receptors: a man between 60 and 70 years old with active or convalescent COVID-19. CDR3s include the opening cysteine and the closing phenylalanine or tryptophan. Each record gives: CDR3 DNA, CDR3 protein, J gene, V gene, clone size, D gene. D genes are given only for firm matches. The listing skips clone size in some rows; elsewhere it reads once, few, many or a size class.

DNA: TGTGCCAGCAGCTTCTATAAAGTACAGGGGGCGTGGGATACGCAGTATTTT; CDR3: CASSFYKVQGAWDTQYF; J: TRBJ2-3; V: TRBV11-2; size: .; D: TRBD1
DNA: TGTGCCAGCAGCTTGATTGGGGGGGCGAACACTGAAGCTTTCTTT; CDR3: CASSLIGGANTEAFF; J: TRBJ1-1; V: TRBV5-6; size: .; D: .
DNA: TGTGCCAGCAGCTCTTCGGTGGAGGCCAAAAACATTCAGTACTTC; CDR3: CASSSSVEAKNIQYF; J: TRBJ2-4; V: TRBV11-3; size: once; D: .
DNA: TGTGCCTGGAGTAACTATGAGCAGTTCTTC; CDR3: CAWSNYEQFF; J: TRBJ2-1; V: TRBV30; size: .; D: .
DNA: TGTGCCAGCAGTGAAGCGGGACAGGGTTATCAGCCCCAGCATTTT; CDR3: CASSEAGQGYQPQHF; J: TRBJ1-5; V: TRBV2; size: .; D: TRBD1
DNA: TGTGCCAGTAGTGTGGGGCGGGATCGAGAGACCCAGTACTTC; CDR3: CASSVGRDRETQYF; J: TRBJ2-5; V: TRBV19; size: .; D: .
DNA: TGTGCCAGCAGTTTTTCTATAGGACTAGCGTACGAGCAGTACTTC; CDR3: CASSFSIGLAYEQYF; J: TRBJ2-7; V: TRBV28; size: .; D: TRBD2
DNA: TGTGCCAGCAGCCCCCGGGGAGGGGATTTCGTCGGAAACACCATATATTTT; CDR3: CASSPRGGDFVGNTIYF; J: TRBJ1-3; V: TRBV7-8; size: .; D: .
DNA: TGTGCCAGTAGTAAGACAGGGACATCCAATCAGCCCCAGCATTTT; CDR3: CASSKTGTSNQPQHF; J: TRBJ1-5; V: TRBV19; size: .; D: TRBD1
DNA: TGTGCCAGCAGCCTAGGGACAGGGTCCGAGCAGTACTTC; CDR3: CASSLGTGSEQYF; J: TRBJ2-7; V: TRBV7-3; size: .; D: TRBD1
DNA: TGTGCCAGTAGTAGCCGGGACAGGGGGAATCAGCCCCAGCATTTT; CDR3: CASSSRDRGNQPQHF; J: TRBJ1-5; V: TRBV19; size: .; D: TRBD1
DNA: TGTGCCAGCAGCCAACCCCAGGGGGATGGCTACACCTTC; CDR3: CASSQPQGDGYTF; J: TRBJ1-2; V: TRBV3-1/TRBV3-2; size: few; D: TRBD1
DNA: TGTGCCAGCAGTTTATTTCGGACAGGGGGCTCAGTCATTACCCTCCACTTT; CDR3: CASSLFRTGGSVITLHF; J: TRBJ1-6; V: TRBV28; size: few; D: TRBD1
DNA: TGTGCCAGCAGTGAGCGGGGGGGCAATCAGCCCCAGCATTTT; CDR3: CASSERGGNQPQHF; J: TRBJ1-5; V: TRBV6-6; size: .; D: .
DNA: TGTGCCAGCAGTCTCCTAACAGGGAGTGAAGCTTTCTTT; CDR3: CASSLLTGSEAFF; J: TRBJ1-1; V: TRBV27; size: .; D: .
DNA: TGTGCCACCGGGCAGGGAAACAATCAGCCCCAGCATTTT; CDR3: CATGQGNNQPQHF; J: TRBJ1-5; V: TRBV15; size: .; D: .
DNA: TGTGCCAGCAGCGTAGGACAGGCCCATATGTACGAGCAGTACTTC; CDR3: CASSVGQAHMYEQYF; J: TRBJ2-7; V: TRBV9; size: .; D: .
DNA: TGTGCCAGCAGTCCTTATGGCCCCCGGGAAGCGGGAGATACCTACGAGCAGTACTTC; CDR3: CASSPYGPREAGDTYEQYF; J: TRBJ2-7; V: TRBV28; size: .; D: TRBD2
DNA: TGTGCCAGCAGCGGGGAGGGACATCTTAACTATGGCTACACCTTC; CDR3: CASSGEGHLNYGYTF; J: TRBJ1-2; V: TRBV21-1; size: .; D: .
DNA: TGCGCCAGCCGAGCCGGGACAGCTAACTATGGCTACACCTTC; CDR3: CASRAGTANYGYTF; J: TRBJ1-2; V: TRBV5-1; size: .; D: TRBD1
DNA: TGTGCCAGCAGTCGGACAGGGGGCAGCTATGGCTACACCTTC; CDR3: CASSRTGGSYGYTF; J: TRBJ1-2; V: TRBV28; size: .; D: TRBD1
DNA: TGTGCCAGCAGTTTAGGGCAGGGGGCAACTGAAGCTTTCTTT; CDR3: CASSLGQGATEAFF; J: TRBJ1-1; V: TRBV6-5; size: .; D: TRBD1
DNA: TGTGCCAGCAGCTCGTCCGGGAACACCGGGGAGCTGTTTTTT; CDR3: CASSSSGNTGELFF; J: TRBJ2-2; V: TRBV7-3; size: .; D: .
DNA: TGTGCCAGCAGCCTGGACATCGCCTTTGGAAACACCATATATTTT; CDR3: CASSLDIAFGNTIYF; J: TRBJ1-3; V: TRBV11-2; size: few; D: .
DNA: TGTGCCAGCAGCTTAGACCGGGGGAACTATGGCTACACCTTC; CDR3: CASSLDRGNYGYTF; J: TRBJ1-2; V: TRBV11-2; size: once; D: .
DNA: TGTGCCTGGAGTGTGATAGCGGGAGTTCGAAATGAGCAGTTCTTC; CDR3: CAWSVIAGVRNEQFF; J: TRBJ2-1; V: TRBV30; size: .; D: TRBD2
DNA: TGTGCCAGCAGCTTAAGGGGGCGCAGGGCTTTCTTT; CDR3: CASSLRGRRAFF; J: TRBJ1-1; V: TRBV7-9; size: .; D: TRBD1
DNA: TGTGCCAGCAGTCCAATGACTGCCAGCCCCCAGCATTTT; CDR3: CASSPMTASPQHF; J: TRBJ1-5; V: TRBV12-3/TRBV12-4; size: .; D: .
DNA: TGTGCCAGCAGCTTAGGTCCCGCGGGGGCAGTGTCTTCACCCCTCCACTTT; CDR3: CASSLGPAGAVSSPLHF; J: TRBJ1-6; V: TRBV11-2; size: .; D: .
DNA: TGTGCCAGCAGTTACATCGGACTTTACGAGCAGTACTTC; CDR3: CASSYIGLYEQYF; J: TRBJ2-7; V: TRBV12-3/TRBV12-4; size: once; D: .
DNA: TGTGCCAGCAGTTACGACGGAGACCAAGAGACCCAGTACTTC; CDR3: CASSYDGDQETQYF; J: TRBJ2-5; V: TRBV28; size: .; D: .
DNA: TGTGCCAGTAGTATAATCCTAGGATGGAATGAAAAACTGTTTTTT; CDR3: CASSIILGWNEKLFF; J: TRBJ1-4; V: TRBV19; size: .; D: .
DNA: TGTGCCAGCAGCAAGGGACTAGCGCCAATATCTTATTTT; CDR3: CASSKGLAPISYF; J: TRBJ2-3; V: TRBV5-4; size: .; D: TRBD2
DNA: TGTGCCAGCAGTTCCGGGACTCCGTACGAGCAGTACTTC; CDR3: CASSSGTPYEQYF; J: TRBJ2-7; V: TRBV12-3/TRBV12-4; size: .; D: .
DNA: TGCGCCAGCAGCCACCCAGGGGAACTACCTCCCTACGAGCAGTACTTC; CDR3: CASSHPGELPPYEQYF; J: TRBJ2-7; V: TRBV4-1; size: .; D: .
DNA: TGTGCCAGCAGCTTAAATCCAGGCACCTACGAGCAGTACTTC; CDR3: CASSLNPGTYEQYF; J: TRBJ2-7; V: TRBV7-2; size: .; D: .
DNA: TGTGCCAGCAGTGCGACTAGTCCTGCTTACAATGAGCAGTTCTTC; CDR3: CASSATSPAYNEQFF; J: TRBJ2-1; V: TRBV28; size: .; D: .
DNA: TGTGCCAGCAGTTCCCCCCTACCCTACGAGCAGTACTTC; CDR3: CASSSPLPYEQYF; J: TRBJ2-7; V: TRBV28; size: few; D: .
DNA: TGTGCCAGCAGCGCCTATACAGGGAGCACCGGGGAGCTGTTTTTT; CDR3: CASSAYTGSTGELFF; J: TRBJ2-2; V: TRBV9; size: once; D: .
DNA: TGTGCCAGCAGTTTAGGGGGCGGAGGTGGTCAAGAGACCCAGTACTTC; CDR3: CASSLGGGGGQETQYF; J: TRBJ2-5; V: TRBV28; size: .; D: .
DNA: TGTGCCATCAGGCCCCGACAGTCCCAATCGCGGCAGTACTTC; CDR3: CAIRPRQSQSRQYF; J: TRBJ2-7; V: TRBV10-3; size: few; D: .
DNA: TGCGCCAGCAGCCAGACTACAGGGGACTATGGCTACACCTTC; CDR3: CASSQTTGDYGYTF; J: TRBJ1-2; V: TRBV4-3; size: once; D: TRBD1
DNA: TGCGCCAGCAGCCTCAGGGCTAGCGGGAGTTTAGATACGCAGTATTTT; CDR3: CASSLRASGSLDTQYF; J: TRBJ2-3; V: TRBV4-1; size: .; D: TRBD2
DNA: TGTGCCAGCAGGGAAGGGACAGGGACCGAGCAGTACTTC; CDR3: CASREGTGTEQYF; J: TRBJ2-7; V: TRBV7-9; size: .; D: TRBD1
DNA: TGTGCCAGCAGCGAAACCGGGATCGAAAGGGGCTACACCTTC; CDR3: CASSETGIERGYTF; J: TRBJ1-2; V: TRBV7-9; size: few; D: .
DNA: TGTGCCTGGAGTGTAAAGGGAGGGGGAGAGACCCAGTACTTC; CDR3: CAWSVKGGGETQYF; J: TRBJ2-5; V: TRBV30; size: .; D: .
DNA: TGTGCCAGCTCACAAAACAGACAGGGGGAAGCTTTCTTT; CDR3: CASSQNRQGEAFF; J: TRBJ1-1; V: TRBV18; size: .; D: TRBD1
DNA: TGCGCCAGCAGCACGGGACAGTCCTACAATGAGCAGTTCTTC; CDR3: CASSTGQSYNEQFF; J: TRBJ2-1; V: TRBV5-1; size: .; D: TRBD1
DNA: TGCGCCAGCAGGCAGGACACTGAAGCTTTCTTT; CDR3: CASRQDTEAFF; J: TRBJ1-1; V: TRBV5-1; size: .; D: .
DNA: TGTGCCAGCAGGCGGACAGGTCCGACCACCGGGGAGCTGTTTTTT; CDR3: CASRRTGPTTGELFF; J: TRBJ2-2; V: TRBV28; size: .; D: TRBD1
DNA: TGTGCCACCTCCGGGACAGCGCAAGAGACCCAGTACTTC; CDR3: CATSGTAQETQYF; J: TRBJ2-5; V: TRBV19; size: .; D: TRBD1
DNA: TGTGCCAGCAGCTTTACTTCAACTGGCGGGACGTCGTACCAAGAGACCCAGTACTTC; CDR3: CASSFTSTGGTSYQETQYF; J: TRBJ2-5; V: TRBV7-2; size: .; D: .
DNA: TGCGCCAGCAGCCAAGACGGGCGCGGGAGACCCGGGGATACGCAGTATTTT; CDR3: CASSQDGRGRPGDTQYF; J: TRBJ2-3; V: TRBV4-1; size: .; D: TRBD2